This entry features one TCR beta chain sequence. The antigen is not known. This sample was taken from a study of cytomegalovirus exposure and HLA in healthy donors. Donors came from a validation cohort of 95 to 150 subjects, distinct from the first 666-subject cohort. Trimming left V 0 bases short and J 4 bases short, with 13 bases between. The CDR3 covers 16 residues. CDR1 and CDR2 (germline): ENHRY, SYGVKD. Findings and limits, study-wide: In vitro experiments confirmed that a few CMV-associated chains were specific for CMV antigens.

Sequencing used immunoSEQ multiplex PCR; TCRdb keeps in-frame clones, though not all of them. The table lists tens of thousands of clones, around nine tenths of them singletons. The TCR originated in a woman younger than 35 in good health and CMV-seropositive. V usage is TRBV10-3 and J usage is TRBJ1-3; D is possibly TRBD1 (5 bases). Sequenced: PBMCs. The CDR3 protein is CAISESFQGSGNTIYF. The CDR3, as DNA: TGTGCCATCAGTGAGTCTTTTCAGGGTTCAGGAAACACCATATATTTT.